The rows below give T cell receptor beta chains drawn from one sample of a study of T-cell memory formation after mild COVID-19. TCRdb fed the 5' RACE reads into MiXCR, producing one record per CDR3 protein. Of 550,000 to 700,000 distinct CDR3 sequences listed, 15% to 20% are singletons. The sequenced sample was PBMCs or a T cell subset sorted from them (not recorded which). The receptor set was obtained from an adult woman who had mild COVID-19 (a few samples of this study predate the infection). Cell type and time point are not known. CDR3s include the opening cysteine and the closing phenylalanine or tryptophan. The D gene is left open where the match is weak. The size entry is marked missing in some rows and otherwise reads once, few, many or a size class.

D gene,clone size,V gene,CDR3 length,J gene,CDR3 protein,CDR3 DNA
.,.,TRBV9,12,TRBJ2-1,CASSRSPDRQFF,TGTGCCAGCAGCCGTAGTCCGGACAGGCAGTTCTTC
.,.,TRBV20-1,14,TRBJ1-6,CGGARGGLGSPLHF,TGCGGAGGGGCACGGGGGGGGTTAGGTTCACCCCTCCACTTT
TRBD1,few,TRBV20-1,14,TRBJ1-6,CSAGEQGNNSPLHF,TGCAGTGCTGGCGAACAGGGGAACAATTCACCCCTCCACTTT
TRBD2,few,TRBV5-1,15,TRBJ2-7,CASSLESGGAYEQYF,TGCGCCAGCAGCTTGGAAAGCGGGGGGGCTTACGAGCAGTACTTC
TRBD1,few,TRBV9,15,TRBJ1-2,CASSVGGGQGAYYTF,TGTGCCAGCAGCGTAGGTGGGGGACAGGGGGCCTACTACACCTTC
TRBD1,.,TRBV5-8,15,TRBJ1-2,CASSNTGGSHYGYTF,TGTGCCAGCAGCAATACAGGGGGCTCGCACTATGGCTACACCTTC
.,.,TRBV20-1,11,TRBJ2-4,CSAFGGNIQYF,TGCAGTGCTTTCGGGGGCAACATTCAGTACTTC
.,.,TRBV7-9,13,TRBJ2-7,CASSHPRGDEQYF,TGTGCCAGCAGCCATCCGAGGGGGGACGAGCAGTACTTC
.,few,TRBV7-2,14,TRBJ2-7,CASSLGPADYEQYF,TGTGCCAGCAGCTTAGGTCCAGCGGACTACGAGCAGTACTTC
TRBD2,.,TRBV3-1,15,TRBJ2-3,CASSQTSGVTDTQYF,TGTGCCAGCAGCCAAACGAGCGGGGTCACAGATACGCAGTATTTT
.,.,TRBV25-1,16,TRBJ1-3,CASSEPGEASGNTIYF,TGTGCCAGCAGTGAACCAGGGGAGGCCTCTGGAAACACCATATATTTT
TRBD2,.,TRBV12-3/TRBV12-4,16,TRBJ2-3,CASRRTSGKSTDTQYF,TGTGCCAGCAGGCGTACTAGCGGGAAGAGCACAGATACGCAGTATTTT
.,few,TRBV15,13,TRBJ2-7,CATRQGSNHEQYF,TGTGCCACCAGACAGGGCTCAAATCACGAGCAGTACTTC
.,few,TRBV7-2,13,TRBJ2-5,CASSWANQETQYF,TGTGCCAGCAGCTGGGCAAACCAAGAGACCCAGTACTTC